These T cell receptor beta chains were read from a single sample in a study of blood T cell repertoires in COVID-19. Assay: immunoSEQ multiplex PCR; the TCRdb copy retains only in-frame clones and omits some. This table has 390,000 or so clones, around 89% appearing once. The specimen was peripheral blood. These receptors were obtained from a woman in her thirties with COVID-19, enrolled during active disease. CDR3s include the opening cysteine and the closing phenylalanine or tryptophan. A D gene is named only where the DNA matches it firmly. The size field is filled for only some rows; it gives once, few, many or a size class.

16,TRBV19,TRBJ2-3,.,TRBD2,CASTGLAGRGPDTQYF,TGTGCCAGTACGGGACTAGCGGGGCGGGGGCCAGATACGCAGTATTTT
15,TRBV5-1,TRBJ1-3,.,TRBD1,CASSVKTGAGNTIYF,TGCGCCAGCAGCGTTAAGACAGGGGCTGGAAACACCATATATTTT
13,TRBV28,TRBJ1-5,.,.,CASTQGIGQPQHF,TGTGCCAGCACCCAGGGGATAGGTCAGCCCCAGCATTTT
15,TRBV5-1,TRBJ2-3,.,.,CASSLVGGDPDTQYF,TGCGCCAGCAGCTTGGTAGGGGGTGATCCAGATACGCAGTATTTT
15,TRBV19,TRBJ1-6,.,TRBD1,CASSITGQGLSPLHF,TGTGCCAGTAGTATCACGGGACAGGGGCTTTCACCCCTCCACTTT
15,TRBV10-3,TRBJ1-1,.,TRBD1,CAISESQGVNTEAFF,TGTGCCATCAGTGAGTCACAGGGGGTAAACACTGAAGCTTTCTTT
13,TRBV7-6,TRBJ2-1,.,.,CASSINRGNEQFF,TGTGCCAGCAGCATTAATAGGGGGAATGAGCAGTTCTTC
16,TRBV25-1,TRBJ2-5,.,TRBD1,CASSDRAPGQGGTQYF,TGTGCCAGCAGTGACCGGGCCCCCGGACAGGGAGGAACCCAGTACTTC
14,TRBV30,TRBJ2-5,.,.,CAWSPGADQETQYF,TGTGCCTGGAGTCCTGGGGCCGACCAAGAGACCCAGTACTTC
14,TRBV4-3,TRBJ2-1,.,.,CASSHGGGYNEQFF,TGCGCCAGCAGCCATGGTGGCGGATACAATGAGCAGTTCTTC
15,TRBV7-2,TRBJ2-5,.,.,CASSPLGRGRETQYF,TGTGCCAGCAGCCCCCTCGGGAGGGGGCGAGAGACCCAGTACTTC
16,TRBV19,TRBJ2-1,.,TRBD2,CASSITGTSGANEQFF,TGTGCCAGTAGTATTACGGGGACTAGCGGGGCCAATGAGCAGTTCTTC
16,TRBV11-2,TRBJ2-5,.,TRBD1,CASSLAGTGEQETQYF,TGTGCCAGCAGCTTAGCGGGGACAGGGGAGCAAGAGACCCAGTACTTC
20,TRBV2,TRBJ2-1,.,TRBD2,CASSEMVRIAGGGSYNEQFF,TGTGCCAGCAGTGAAATGGTTAGGATAGCGGGAGGGGGCTCCTACAATGAGCAGTTCTTC
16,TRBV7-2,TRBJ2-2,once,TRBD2,CASSEWGGGNTGELFF,TGTGCCAGCAGCGAATGGGGGGGAGGGAACACCGGGGAGCTGTTTTTT
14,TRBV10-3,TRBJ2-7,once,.,CAISWTESSYEQYF,TGTGCCATCAGCTGGACAGAGAGCTCCTACGAGCAGTACTTC
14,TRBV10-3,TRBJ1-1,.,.,CAISSTVPNTEAFF,TGTGCCATCAGTTCGACAGTGCCTAACACTGAAGCTTTCTTT
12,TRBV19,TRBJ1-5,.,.,CASNSQGQPQHF,TGTGCCAGTAACAGCCAGGGTCAGCCCCAGCATTTT
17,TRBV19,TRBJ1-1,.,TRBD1,CASSPQAGQGLKSRAFF,TGTGCCAGTAGTCCACAAGCCGGACAGGGACTAAAGTCAAGGGCTTTCTTT
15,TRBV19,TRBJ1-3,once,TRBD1,CASSIRGQSGNTIYF,TGTGCCAGTAGTATCAGGGGGCAAAGTGGAAACACCATATATTTT
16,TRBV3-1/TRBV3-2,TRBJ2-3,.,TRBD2,CASSPLAGVVADTQYF,TGTGCCAGCAGCCCCCTCGCGGGAGTCGTCGCAGATACGCAGTATTTT
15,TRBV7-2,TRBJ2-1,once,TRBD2,CASSLASGRGVEQFF,TGTGCCAGCAGCTTAGCTTCCGGGAGGGGTGTTGAGCAGTTCTTC
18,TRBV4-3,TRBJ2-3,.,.,CASSQERPRVTRTDTQYF,TGCGCCAGCAGCCAAGAAAGGCCCAGGGTGACTCGCACAGATACGCAGTATTTT
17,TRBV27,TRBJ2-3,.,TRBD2,CASSPTFYLAGGPAQYF,TGTGCCAGCAGTCCGACTTTTTATCTAGCGGGGGGGCCCGCGCAGTATTTT
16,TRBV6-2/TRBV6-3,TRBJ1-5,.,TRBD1,CASSYPGTDSNQPQHF,TGTGCCAGCAGTTACCCGGGGACAGATAGCAATCAGCCCCAGCATTTT
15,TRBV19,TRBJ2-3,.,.,CASSKGEGVTDTQYF,TGTGCCAGTAGTAAGGGGGAGGGGGTCACAGATACGCAGTATTTT
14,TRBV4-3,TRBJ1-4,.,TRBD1,CASSQTGGIEKLFF,TGCGCCAGCAGCCAGACAGGGGGGATTGAAAAACTGTTTTTT
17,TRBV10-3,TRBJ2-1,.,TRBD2,CAISEGSGGRRYNEQFF,TGTGCCATCAGTGAGGGGTCGGGGGGGCGCAGGTACAATGAGCAGTTCTTC